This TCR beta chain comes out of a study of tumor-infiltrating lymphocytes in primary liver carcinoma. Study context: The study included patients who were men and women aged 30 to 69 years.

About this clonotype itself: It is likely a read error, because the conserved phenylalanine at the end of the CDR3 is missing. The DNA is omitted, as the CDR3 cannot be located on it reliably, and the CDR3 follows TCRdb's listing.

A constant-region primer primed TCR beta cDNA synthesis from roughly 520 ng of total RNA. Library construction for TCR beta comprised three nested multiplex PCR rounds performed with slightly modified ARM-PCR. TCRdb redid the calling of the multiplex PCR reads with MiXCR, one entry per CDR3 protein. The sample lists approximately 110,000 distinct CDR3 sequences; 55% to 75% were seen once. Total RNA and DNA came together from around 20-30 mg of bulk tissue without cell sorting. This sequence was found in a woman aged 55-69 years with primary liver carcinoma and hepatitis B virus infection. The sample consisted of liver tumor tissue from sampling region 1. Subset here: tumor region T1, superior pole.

CDR3 residues: CANSLDRTGELVS. The chain couples TRBV11-2 to TRBJ2-2. Germline assignment: CDR1 SGHAT and CDR2 FQNNGV. Both ends counted, the CDR3 spans 13 residues.